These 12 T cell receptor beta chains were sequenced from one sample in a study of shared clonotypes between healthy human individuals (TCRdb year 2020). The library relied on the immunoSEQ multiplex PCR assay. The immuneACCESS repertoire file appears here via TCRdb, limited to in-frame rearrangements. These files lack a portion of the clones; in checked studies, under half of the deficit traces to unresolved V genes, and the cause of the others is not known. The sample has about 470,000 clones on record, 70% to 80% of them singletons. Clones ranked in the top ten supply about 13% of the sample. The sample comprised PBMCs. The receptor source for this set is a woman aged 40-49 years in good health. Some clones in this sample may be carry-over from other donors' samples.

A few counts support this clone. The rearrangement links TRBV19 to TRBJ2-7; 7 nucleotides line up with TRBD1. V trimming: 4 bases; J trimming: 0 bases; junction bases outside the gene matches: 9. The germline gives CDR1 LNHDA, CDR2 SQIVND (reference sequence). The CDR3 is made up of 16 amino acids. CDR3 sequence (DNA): TGTGCCAGTAGTAAGCGGACAGGAAGCTTCTCCTACGAGCAGTACTTC. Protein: CASSKRTGSFSYEQYF. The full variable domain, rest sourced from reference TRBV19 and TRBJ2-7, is DGGITQSPKYLFRKEGQNVTLSCEQNLNHDAMYWYRQDPGQGLRLIYYSQIVNDFQKGDIAEGYSVSREKKESFPLTVTSAQKNPTAFYLCASSKRTGSFSYEQYFGPGTRLTVT.

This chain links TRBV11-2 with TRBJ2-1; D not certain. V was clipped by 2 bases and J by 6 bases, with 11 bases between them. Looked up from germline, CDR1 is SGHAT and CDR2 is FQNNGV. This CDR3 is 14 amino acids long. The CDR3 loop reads CASSLRHQTNEQFF. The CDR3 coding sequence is TGTGCCAGCAGCTTAAGGCATCAAACCAATGAGCAGTTCTTC.

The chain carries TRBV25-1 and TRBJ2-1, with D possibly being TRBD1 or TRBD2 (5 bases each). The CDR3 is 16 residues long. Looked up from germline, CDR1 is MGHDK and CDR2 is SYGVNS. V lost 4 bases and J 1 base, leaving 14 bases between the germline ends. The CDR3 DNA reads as TGTGCCAGCAGTGTTCCCGGGACGACTTCCTACAATGAGCAGTTCTTC. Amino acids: CASSVPGTTSYNEQFF.

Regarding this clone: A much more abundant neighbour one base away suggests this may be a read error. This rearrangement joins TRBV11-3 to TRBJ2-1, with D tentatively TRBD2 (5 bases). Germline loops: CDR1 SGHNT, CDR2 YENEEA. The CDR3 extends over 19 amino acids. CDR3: CASSLARPWTGISYNEPFF. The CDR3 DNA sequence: TGTGCCAGCAGCTTAGCCCGACCCTGGACGGGGATCTCCTACAATGAGCCGTTCTTC.

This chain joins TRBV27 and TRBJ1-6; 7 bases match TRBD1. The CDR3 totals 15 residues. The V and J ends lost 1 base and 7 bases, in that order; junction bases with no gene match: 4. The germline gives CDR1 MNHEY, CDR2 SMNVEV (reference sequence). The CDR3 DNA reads TGTGCCAGCAGTTTATGGTCAGGGGGGAATTCACCCCTCCACTTT. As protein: CASSLWSGGNSPLHF.

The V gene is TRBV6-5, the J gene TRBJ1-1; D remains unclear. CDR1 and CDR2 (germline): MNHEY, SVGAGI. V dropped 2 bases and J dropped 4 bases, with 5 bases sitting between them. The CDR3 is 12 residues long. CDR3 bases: TGTGCCAGCAGTTACGGAGGCACTGAAGCTTTCTTT. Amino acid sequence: CASSYGGTEAFF.

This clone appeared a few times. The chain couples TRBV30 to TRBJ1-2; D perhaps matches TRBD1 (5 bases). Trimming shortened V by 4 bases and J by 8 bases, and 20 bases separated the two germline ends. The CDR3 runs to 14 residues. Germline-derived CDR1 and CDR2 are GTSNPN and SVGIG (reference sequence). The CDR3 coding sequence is TGTGCCTGGACCCAGGTCCGTGGGGCCGGGGGCTACACCTTC. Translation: CAWTQVRGAGGYTF.

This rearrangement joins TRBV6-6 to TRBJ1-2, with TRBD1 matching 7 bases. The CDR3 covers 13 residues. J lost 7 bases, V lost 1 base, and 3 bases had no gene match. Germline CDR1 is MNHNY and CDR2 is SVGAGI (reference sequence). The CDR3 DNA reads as TGTGCCAGCAGTTACTTTGACAGGGTTGGCTACACCTTC. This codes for CASSYFDRVGYTF.

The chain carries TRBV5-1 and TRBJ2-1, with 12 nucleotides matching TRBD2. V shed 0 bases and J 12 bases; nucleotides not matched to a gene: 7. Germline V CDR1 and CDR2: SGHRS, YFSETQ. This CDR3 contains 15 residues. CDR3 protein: CASSLEGLAGRGQFF. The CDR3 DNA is TGCGCCAGCAGCTTGGAGGGACTAGCGGGCCGGGGGCAGTTCTTC.

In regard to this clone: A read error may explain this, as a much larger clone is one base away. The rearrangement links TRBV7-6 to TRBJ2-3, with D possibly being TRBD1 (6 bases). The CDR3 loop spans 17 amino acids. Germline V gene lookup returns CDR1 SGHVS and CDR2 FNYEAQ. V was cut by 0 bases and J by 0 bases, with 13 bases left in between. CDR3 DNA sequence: TGTGCCAGCAGCTTAGCGGGGGCAGGCCCTAGCACAGATACGCAGTATTTT. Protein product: CASSLAGAGPSTDTQYF.

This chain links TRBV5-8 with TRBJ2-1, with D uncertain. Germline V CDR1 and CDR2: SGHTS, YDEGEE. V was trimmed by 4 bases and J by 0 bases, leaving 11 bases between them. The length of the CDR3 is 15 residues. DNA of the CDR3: TGTGCCAGCAGCCCTGGACCGAGCTCCTACAATGAGCAGTTCTTC. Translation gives CASSPGPSSYNEQFF.

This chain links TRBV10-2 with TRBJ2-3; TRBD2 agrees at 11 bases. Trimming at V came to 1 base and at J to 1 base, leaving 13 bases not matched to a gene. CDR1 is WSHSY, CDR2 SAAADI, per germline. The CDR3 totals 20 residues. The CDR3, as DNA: TGCGCCAGCAGTGAGTTGGGGCACTCCGGGACTAGCGGAGGCACAGATACGCAGTATTTT. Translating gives CASSELGHSGTSGGTDTQYF.